This TCR beta chain was captured by sequencing in a study of a mutant IDH1 vaccine in newly diagnosed glioma. Study in general: Patients got their first vaccination 4-6 weeks after radiotherapy alone, or with temozolomide cycles. Patients got radiotherapy, temozolomide, or both beforehand, and most got both.

Libraries were prepared by immunoSEQ multiplex PCR; TCRdb keeps only in-frame clonotypes and omits some of them. The profile covers approximately 31,000 clones, with more than 65% appearing a single time and 25% to 35% taken by the ten largest. V was trimmed by 5 bases and J by 7 bases, leaving 21 bases between them. The CDR3 spans 17 residues. Germline CDR1 SGHDN, CDR2 FVKESK. About this clone: Its antigen is unknown.

Time point specified: week 47, end of study. Vaccinated patients received 300 ug of mutant IDH1 20-mer peptide per dose, with topical imiquimod. Across weeks 1, 3, 5, 7, 11, 15, 19 and 23, patients received a vaccination each time, eight in all. Sequencing used PBMCs, obtained from a glioma patient whose treatment included an IDH1 peptide vaccine. This receptor was identified in a man aged 25-45 years with glioma. V gene TRBV14 combines with J gene TRBJ1-6; D is possibly TRBD1 (6 bases). CDR3 sequence (DNA): TGTGCCAGCAGCGACGCAGTGGGGCAGGGGAGGAATTCACCCCTCCACTTT. Its protein product is CASSDAVGQGRNSPLHF.